A single sample is the source of the 26 T cell receptor beta chains below, sequenced in a study of blood T cell repertoires in COVID-19. Using immunoSEQ multiplex PCR, the repertoire was profiled, and TCRdb retains in-frame clones only, with some absent. Among about 230,000 clones, approximately 90% were seen once, and the ten largest hold roughly 10%. Sequencing used peripheral blood. All receptors come from a man aged 45-65 years with COVID-19, enrolled during active disease.

V and J are TRBV6-1 and TRBJ1-5; TRBD1 matches 7 bases. V lost 1 base and J lost 6; bases outside the gene matches: 3. This CDR3 is 14 amino acids long. The germline gives CDR1 MNHNS, CDR2 SASEGT. CDR3 bases: TGTGCCAGCAGTGAAGGACAGGGCCGTCAGCCCCAGCATTTT. This encodes CASSEGQGRQPQHF.

The chain combines TRBV7-3 with TRBJ2-1; 9 bases fit TRBD2. V was pared by 7 bases and J by 8 bases, with 15 bases of the junction left unmatched. This CDR3 contains 16 residues. CDR1 and CDR2 (germline): SGHTA, FQGTGA. Here the CDR3 DNA reads TGTGCCAGCACCCTAGGGGGGCTAGCGGGACGGGATGAGCAGTTCTTC. Translated: CASTLGGLAGRDEQFF.

This chain joins TRBV21-1 and TRBJ2-1; the table gives TRBD2 as D, unverified against the DNA. TRBV21-1 is a known pseudogene. The CDR3 is made up of 18 amino acids. Here the CDR3 DNA reads TGTGCCAGCAGCAAGGGACTAGCGGGGGGGGCGGAGGTCAATGAGCAGTTCTTC. Residues: CASSKGLAGGAEVNEQFF.

V and J are TRBV5-1 and TRBJ1-3; the D gene is possibly TRBD1 (6 bases). CDR1 and CDR2 from the germline V gene are SGHRS and YFSETQ. This CDR3 is 15 amino acids long. V was shortened by 4 bases and J by 2 bases, with 13 bases between the two germline ends. The CDR3 spells CASSDQTGTGNTIYF. The CDR3 DNA reads TGCGCCAGCAGCGACCAGACAGGCACTGGAAACACCATATATTTT.

The V call is TRBV5-6, the J call TRBJ2-1; 13 positions match TRBD2. The CDR3 length is 16 residues. Trimming at V came to 2 bases and at J to 7 bases, leaving 6 bases not matched to a gene. In germline, CDR1 is SGHDT, CDR2 YYEEEE. Here the CDR3 reads CASSFATSGRTNEQFF. CDR3 DNA sequence: TGTGCCAGCAGCTTTGCGACTAGCGGGAGGACTAATGAGCAGTTCTTC.

This clone was seen a handful of times. The chain joins TRBV14 to TRBJ1-2, with D maybe TRBD1 (5 bases). V was pared by 2 bases and J by 8 bases, with 9 bases between. Germline assignment: CDR1 SGHDN and CDR2 FVKESK. There are 12 residues in the CDR3. This CDR3 reads CASSQRTGGYTF. The CDR3 bases are TGTGCCAGCAGCCAAAGAACAGGCGGCTACACCTTC.

This clone is a singleton in its sample. V gene TRBV27 combines with J gene TRBJ2-7, with D possibly matching TRBD2 (6 bases). This CDR3 spans 13 amino acids. Trimming removed 8 bases at V and 7 bases at J, with 18 bases between. CDR1 MNHEY and CDR2 SMNVEV come from the germline V gene (reference sequence). The CDR3 DNA sequence: TGTGCCAGCGGAGGGATCCCATATGGGGAGCAGTACTTC. It yields the protein CASGGIPYGEQYF.

In its sample, this clone was seen once. V usage is TRBV5-1 and J usage is TRBJ2-3, with a possible D match to TRBD2 (6 bases). From germline, CDR1 is SGHRS and CDR2 YFSETQ. Deletions cut 4 bases from V and 6 bases from J, with 12 bases between. The CDR3 runs 13 residues. The CDR3 protein is CASSRTREDTQYF. The CDR3 region has the DNA TGCGCCAGCAGCCGGACTCGGGAGGATACGCAGTATTTT.

The chain is built from TRBV2 and TRBJ2-7; 8 positions match TRBD2. There are 15 residues in the CDR3. V shed 6 bases and J 4 bases; nucleotides not matched to a gene: 11. The germline V gene has CDR1 SNHLY and CDR2 FYNNEI. The CDR3 sequence: CASSAMGLDVYEQYF. As DNA, the CDR3 is TGTGCCAGCAGCGCAATGGGACTAGACGTTTACGAGCAGTACTTC. Supplemented by reference TRBV2 and TRBJ2-7, the full variable domain reads EPEVTQTPSHQVTQMGQEVILRCVPISNHLYFYWYRQILGQKVEFLVSFYNNEISEKSEIFDDQFSVERPDGSNFTLKIRSTKLEDSAMYFCASSAMGLDVYEQYFGPGTRLTVT.

The J gene is TRBJ1-2, the V gene TRBV2; D is ambiguous. Germline V CDR1 and CDR2: SNHLY, FYNNEI. V gave up 8 bases and J gave up 2 bases, with 12 bases separating them. The CDR3 has 13 residues. In DNA, the CDR3 is TGTGCCAGCGGGAGGACGGCGAACTATGGCTACACCTTC. Translating it yields CASGRTANYGYTF.

The genes are TRBV5-6 and TRBJ2-3, with a weak D call TRBD2 (6 bases). The CDR3 sequence is 14 residues long. V was trimmed by 4 bases and J by 6 bases, leaving 15 bases between them. CDR1 is SGHDT, CDR2 YYEEEE, per germline. CDR3 bases: TGTGCCAGCAGCCCCGGAGGAGGGTTGGATACGCAGTATTTT. Protein product: CASSPGGGLDTQYF. Combining the CDR3 with reference TRBV5-6 and TRBJ2-3 gives the whole variable domain DAGVTQSPTHLIKTRGQQVTLRCSPKSGHDTVSWYQQALGQGPQFIFQYYEEEERQRGNFPDRFSGHQFPNYSSELNVNALLLGDSALYLCASSPGGGLDTQYFGPGTRLTVL.

A few counts support this clone. The V call is TRBV5-6, the J call TRBJ2-2; 14 bases fit TRBD2. The J segment lost 4 bases and the V segment lost 4 bases, leaving 6 bases of the junction unmatched. The germline CDR1 and CDR2 sequences are SGHDT and YYEEEE. The CDR3 contains 17 residues. The CDR3 sequence: CASSGGTSGRGTGELFF. The CDR3 bases are TGTGCCAGCAGCGGCGGGACTAGCGGGAGAGGCACCGGGGAGCTGTTTTTT.

This clone has more than one count but fewer than ten. The chain has TRBV24-1 and TRBJ2-5; maybe TRBD2 (5 bases). Germline values: CDR1 KGHDR, CDR2 SFDVKD. V shed 4 bases and J shed 3 bases, with 23 bases lying between them. The CDR3 is 18 amino acids. CDR3 nucleotides: TGTGCCACCAGTGAGCCTGGACTGCGGCCAGAGCAAAAAGAGACCCAGTACTTC. It specifies CATSEPGLRPEQKETQYF.

The chain couples TRBV12-5 to TRBJ1-3; D gene ambiguous. Trimming took 0 bases from V and 5 from J, leaving 29 bases between them. Germline CDR1 is LGHNT and CDR2 is FRNRAP. The CDR3 is 21 amino acids. CDR3 residues: CASGLVGREQKGWKVRNTIYF. For the CDR3, the DNA is TGTGCTAGTGGTTTGGTAGGGAGGGAACAAAAAGGCTGGAAAGTAAGAAACACCATATATTTT.

This rearrangement joins TRBV19 to TRBJ2-7, with TRBD2 as a possible D gene (5 bases). Deletions cut 6 bases from V and 2 bases from J, with 14 bases between. Germline V gives CDR1 LNHDA, CDR2 SQIVND (reference sequence). This CDR3 spans 14 amino acids. CDR3 loop: CASRSSPRAYEQYF. The CDR3 nucleotides are TGTGCCAGTAGATCCAGCCCGAGGGCCTACGAGCAGTACTTC.

V gene TRBV9 combines with J gene TRBJ2-3, with 7 bases fitting TRBD2. V lost 4 bases, J lost 0 bases, and 17 bases stayed unmatched. CDR3 size: 19 residues. The germline V gene has CDR1 SGDLS and CDR2 YYNGEE. In DNA form, the CDR3 reads TGTGCCAGCAGCCACCTCGGGGAGCGGGGCCTCGCTAGCACAGATACGCAGTATTTT. Protein: CASSHLGERGLASTDTQYF.

J is TRBJ2-5 and V is TRBV14, with no clear D. This CDR3 is 13 amino acids long. Germline V lookup: CDR1 SGHDN, CDR2 FVKESK. V was shortened by 1 base and J by 5 bases, with 8 bases between the two germline ends. The CDR3: CASSQAPLETQYF. The CDR3 region has the DNA TGTGCCAGCAGCCAAGCTCCTCTGGAGACCCAGTACTTC.

The chain employs TRBV19 and TRBJ1-2, with TRBD1 as a possible D gene (6 bases). Trimming pared 5 bases from V and 2 bases from J, leaving 15 bases between. Germline values: CDR1 LNHDA, CDR2 SQIVND (reference sequence). The CDR3 consists of 15 residues. CDR3 region: CASSRQVSANYGYTF. DNA of the CDR3: TGTGCCAGTAGTCGACAGGTATCAGCCAACTATGGCTACACCTTC.

The chain recombines TRBV6-5 with TRBJ2-7, with 10 nucleotides matching TRBD2. V gave up 6 bases and J gave up 0 bases; unmatched junction bases: 5. The CDR3 consists of 15 residues. Germline CDR1 MNHEY, CDR2 SVGAGI. The CDR3 nucleotides are TGTGCCAGCAGCAGTAGCGGGGGGAGCTCCTACGAGCAGTACTTC. It translates to CASSSSGGSSYEQYF.

The V gene is TRBV24-1, the J gene TRBJ2-5, with D maybe TRBD1 (6 bases). V lost 6 bases and J lost 2, with 18 bases in between. Germline-derived CDR1 and CDR2 are KGHDR and SFDVKD. CDR3 size: 16 residues. The CDR3 DNA follows: TGTGCCACCAGTCCCAACTCCGTAGGACAGCAAGAGACCCAGTACTTC. Its translation is CATSPNSVGQQETQYF.

This chain links TRBV19 with TRBJ1-5; no clear D gene. The CDR3 totals 14 residues. The V and J ends lost 3 bases and 6 bases respectively, with 12 bases between them. The germline V gene encodes CDR1 LNHDA and CDR2 SQIVND (reference sequence). For the CDR3, the DNA is TGTGCCAGTAGTATCCGGACTGACATTCAGCCCCAGCATTTT. The encoded protein is CASSIRTDIQPQHF.

The chain uses TRBV5-3 and TRBJ1-6; 7 nucleotides line up with TRBD1. TRBV5-3 is classed as an ORF, of uncertain function. CDR3 size: 19 residues. V shed 4 bases and J 6 bases; nucleotides not matched to a gene: 19. The CDR3 loop is CARSRRARHLRGPNSPLHF. The CDR3 nucleotides read TGTGCCAGAAGCCGACGTGCCAGGCATTTGAGGGGGCCTAATTCACCCCTCCACTTT.

The V gene is TRBV3-1 (or the pseudogene TRBV3-2), the J gene TRBJ1-5; 9 bases are shared with TRBD1. Germline CDR1 reads LGHDT; CDR2 reads YNNKEL (reference sequence). CDR3 length equals 15 residues. With 3 bases clipped from V and 1 base from J, the junction kept 1 base outside the gene matches. The CDR3 protein is CASSQDRGSNQPQHF. CDR3 DNA sequence: TGTGCCAGCAGCCAGGACAGGGGCAGCAATCAGCCCCAGCATTTT.

The genes are TRBV9 and TRBJ2-5; 9 bases are shared with TRBD1. V lost 0 bases, J lost 5 bases, and 2 bases stayed unmatched. The CDR3 has 14 amino acids. Germline V gene sequence: CDR1 SGDLS, CDR2 YYNGEE. The CDR3 nucleotides read TGTGCCAGCAGCGTAGCCGGGACAGGGGAGACCCAGTACTTC. Translation: CASSVAGTGETQYF.

The count of this clone is one. The chain joins TRBV4-1 to TRBJ2-3; possible D gene TRBD1, 6 bases. The CDR3 totals 15 residues. V was clipped by 4 bases and J by 0 bases, with 11 bases between them. Looked up from germline, CDR1 is MGHRA and CDR2 is YSYEKL. The CDR3 nucleotides are TGCGCCAGCAGCCCTACAGGGCCCAGCACAGATACGCAGTATTTT. It is translated as CASSPTGPSTDTQYF.

The rearrangement uses TRBV19 and TRBJ1-5; D is uncertain. V lost 1 base and J 0 bases, leaving 13 bases between the germline ends. CDR1 is LNHDA and CDR2 is SQIVND in the germline V gene (reference sequence). The CDR3 extends over 17 amino acids. In DNA, the CDR3 is TGTGCCAGTAGTATAGGTTCGGCAGGCTTTAGCAATCAGCCCCAGCATTTT. Its translation: CASSIGSAGFSNQPQHF.